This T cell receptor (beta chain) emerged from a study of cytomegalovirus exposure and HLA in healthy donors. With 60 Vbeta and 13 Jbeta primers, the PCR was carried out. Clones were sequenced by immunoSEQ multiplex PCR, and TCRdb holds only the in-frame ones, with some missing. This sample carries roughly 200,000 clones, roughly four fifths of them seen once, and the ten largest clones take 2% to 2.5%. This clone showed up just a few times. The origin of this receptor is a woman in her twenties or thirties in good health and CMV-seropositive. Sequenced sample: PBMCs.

The CDR3 nucleotides read TGTGCCAGCAGTATAAACACCGGGGAGCTGTTTTTT. Translating it yields CASSINTGELFF. The genes are TRBV28 and TRBJ2-2; D is unclear. The V gene lost 5 bases and the J gene lost 2 bases, with 3 bases spanning the gap. Germline loops: CDR1 MDHEN, CDR2 SYDVKM. CDR3 length: 12 residues.